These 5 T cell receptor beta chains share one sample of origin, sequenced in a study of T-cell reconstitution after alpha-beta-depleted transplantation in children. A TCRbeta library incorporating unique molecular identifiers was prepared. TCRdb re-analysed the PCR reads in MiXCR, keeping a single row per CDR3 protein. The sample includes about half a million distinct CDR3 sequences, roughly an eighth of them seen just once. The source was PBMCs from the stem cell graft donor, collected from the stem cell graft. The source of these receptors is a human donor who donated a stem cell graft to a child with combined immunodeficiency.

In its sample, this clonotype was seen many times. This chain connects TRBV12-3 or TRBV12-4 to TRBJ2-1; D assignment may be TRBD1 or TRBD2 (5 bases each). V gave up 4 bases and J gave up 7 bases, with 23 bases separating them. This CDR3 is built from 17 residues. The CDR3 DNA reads TGTGCCAGCAGTTCCGGGACGGCGAATTTACGGGATAATGAGCAGTTCTTC. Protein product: CASSSGTANLRDNEQFF.

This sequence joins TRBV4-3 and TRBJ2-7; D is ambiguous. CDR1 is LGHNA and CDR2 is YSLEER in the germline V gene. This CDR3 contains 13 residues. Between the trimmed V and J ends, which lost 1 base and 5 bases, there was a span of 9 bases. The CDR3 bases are TGCGCCAGCAGCCAAGTGGCCTTCAACGAGCAGTACTTC. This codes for CASSQVAFNEQYF.

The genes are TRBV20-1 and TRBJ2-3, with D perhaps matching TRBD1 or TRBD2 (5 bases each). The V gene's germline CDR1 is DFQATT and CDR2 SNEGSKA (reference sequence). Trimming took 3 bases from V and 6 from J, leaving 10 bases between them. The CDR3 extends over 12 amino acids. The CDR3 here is CSASAREDTQYF. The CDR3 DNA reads TGCAGTGCTAGCGCCAGGGAGGATACGCAGTATTTT.

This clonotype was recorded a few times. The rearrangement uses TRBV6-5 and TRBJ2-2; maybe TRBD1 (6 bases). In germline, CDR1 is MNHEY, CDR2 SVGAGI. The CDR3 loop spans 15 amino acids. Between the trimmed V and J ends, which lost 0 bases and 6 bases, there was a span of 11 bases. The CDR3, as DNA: TGTGCCAGCAGTTACTCGGTACAGGGCTCCGGGGAGCTGTTTTTT. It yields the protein CASSYSVQGSGELFF.

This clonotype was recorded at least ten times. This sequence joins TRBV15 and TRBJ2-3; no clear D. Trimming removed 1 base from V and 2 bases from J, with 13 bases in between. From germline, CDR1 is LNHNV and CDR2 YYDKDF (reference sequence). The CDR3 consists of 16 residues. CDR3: CATSRVSQAITDTQYF. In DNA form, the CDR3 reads TGTGCCACCAGCAGAGTGAGTCAGGCGATCACAGATACGCAGTATTTT.